A single sample gave rise to the 14 T cell receptor beta chains below, sequenced in a study of cytomegalovirus exposure and HLA in healthy donors. Primers for the PCR totalled 60 Vbeta and 13 Jbeta. Assay: immunoSEQ multiplex PCR; the TCRdb copy retains only in-frame clones and omits some. The table includes 130,000 to 150,000 clones, 70% to 80% detected once. The specimen was PBMCs. These TCRs come from a female donor in good health and CMV-seronegative.

The V and J genes are TRBV11-3 and TRBJ2-2; a possible D gene is TRBD1 (5 bases). The CDR3 has 14 amino acids. The V gene lost 6 bases and the J gene lost 3 bases, with 11 bases spanning the gap. Per the germline V gene, CDR1 is SGHNT and CDR2 is YENEEA. This CDR3 reads CASSLIGDTGELFF. CDR3 nucleotides: TGTGCCAGCAGTCTCATAGGGGACACCGGGGAGCTGTTTTTT.

The CDR3 nucleotides read TGCGCCAGCAGCGCCCGCGGCGGGGGGAATCAAGAGACCCAGTACTTC. It translates to CASSARGGGNQETQYF. The chain recombines TRBV5-1 with TRBJ2-5; 8 nucleotides line up with TRBD2. The CDR3 sequence is 16 residues long. Germline CDR1 is SGHRS and CDR2 is YFSETQ. J was trimmed by 2 bases and V by 4 bases; bases with no gene match: 10.

The J gene is TRBJ2-5, the V gene TRBV5-6; D ambiguous. Germline V gene sequence: CDR1 SGHDT, CDR2 YYEEEE. The CDR3 totals 13 residues. The V end lost 3 bases, the J end lost 3 bases, and 9 bases lay between the germline ends. The CDR3 bases are TGTGCCAGCAGCTCGACTGTAAAAGAGACCCAGTACTTC. As protein: CASSSTVKETQYF.

This chain uses TRBV6-1 with TRBJ1-3; D unclear. The germline V and J ends were trimmed by 8 bases and 0 bases, with 8 bases remaining between them. The CDR3 has 13 amino acids. Per germline, CDR1 MNHNS and CDR2 SASEGT. CDR3 protein: CASCAHSGNTIYF. As DNA, the CDR3 is TGTGCCAGCTGCGCCCACTCTGGAAACACCATATATTTT.

CDR3 DNA sequence: TGCAGCGTTGGAAGCAGGGCGTACAATGAGCAGTTCTTC. Residues: CSVGSRAYNEQFF. The gene calls are TRBV29-1 and TRBJ2-1; TRBD1 might be the D (5 bases). This CDR3 comprises 13 residues. Trimming removed 4 bases from V and 4 bases from J, with 11 bases in between. From germline, CDR1 is SQVTM and CDR2 ANQGSEA.

The V and J genes are TRBV2 and TRBJ2-5, with TRBD1 identical over 9 bases. This CDR3 comprises 14 residues. Germline CDR1 reads SNHLY; CDR2 reads FYNNEI. V lost 6 bases to trimming and J lost 3 bases; unmatched junction nucleotides: 5. The CDR3 sequence is CASSFDRGKETQYF. The CDR3 DNA reads as TGTGCCAGCAGCTTCGACAGGGGGAAAGAGACCCAGTACTTC. Full variable domain (outside the CDR3, taken from reference TRBV2 and TRBJ2-5): EPEVTQTPSHQVTQMGQEVILRCVPISNHLYFYWYRQILGQKVEFLVSFYNNEISEKSEIFDDQFSVERPDGSNFTLKIRSTKLEDSAMYFCASSFDRGKETQYFGPGTRLLVL.

This chain uses TRBV5-5 with TRBJ2-1; 8 bases map to TRBD1. The germline V gene encodes CDR1 SGHKS and CDR2 YYEKEE (reference sequence). The CDR3 has 14 residues. V was pared by 2 bases and J by 10 bases, with 8 bases of the junction left unmatched. CDR3 residues: CASSFQGARNEQFF. The CDR3 bases are TGTGCCAGCAGCTTTCAGGGGGCGCGAAACGAGCAGTTCTTC.

The chain employs TRBV27 and TRBJ2-7; D gene ambiguous. The length of the CDR3 is 14 residues. The germline V and J ends were trimmed by 2 bases and 2 bases, with 10 bases remaining between them. In germline, CDR1 is MNHEY, CDR2 SMNVEV (reference sequence). The DNA for the CDR3 is TGTGCCAGCAGTTTAACCAGGTTAGCCTACGAGCAGTACTTC. Residues: CASSLTRLAYEQYF.

This clone turned up a few times. The J gene is TRBJ1-4, the V gene TRBV5-1, with D tentatively TRBD1 (6 bases). Trimming left V 6 bases short and J 8 bases short, with 14 bases between. The length of the CDR3 is 13 residues. From germline, CDR1 is SGHRS and CDR2 YFSETQ. CDR3 amino acids: CASKTGQSEKLFF. Here the CDR3 DNA reads TGCGCCAGCAAGACAGGACAGTCAGAAAAACTGTTTTTT.

V and J are TRBV7-2 and TRBJ1-6, with 8 positions matching TRBD1. Trimming at V came to 2 bases and at J to 6 bases, leaving 6 bases not matched to a gene. The CDR3 totals 16 residues. In germline, CDR1 is SGHTA, CDR2 FQGNSA. In DNA, the CDR3 is TGTGCCAGCAGCTTAATGCCAGGGGGCTCTAATTCACCCCTCCACTTT. This translates into CASSLMPGGSNSPLHF.

The chain employs TRBV29-1 and TRBJ2-1, with 10 bases identical to TRBD2. J was trimmed by 3 bases and V by 5 bases; bases with no gene match: 7. There are 15 residues in the CDR3. Germline V CDR1 and CDR2: SQVTM, ANQGSEA. The CDR3 protein is CSVRTLAGDYNEQFF. DNA of the CDR3: TGCAGCGTTCGAACCCTAGCGGGAGACTACAATGAGCAGTTCTTC.

The gene calls are TRBV19 and TRBJ2-5; a weak D match, TRBD1 (5 bases). V was pared by 2 bases and J by 2 bases, with 9 bases between. Germline assignment: CDR1 LNHDA and CDR2 SQIVND (reference sequence). The CDR3 is 14 amino acids. The CDR3 DNA reads as TGTGCCAGTAGTATAAGCCCAGGGCAAGAGACCCAGTACTTC. Its protein product is CASSISPGQETQYF.

This sequence joins TRBV6-1 and TRBJ2-1, with 8 bases matching TRBD1. From germline, CDR1 is MNHNS and CDR2 SASEGT. Germline trimming cut 7 bases from V and 8 bases from J; bases unmatched to any gene: 13. The CDR3 is 15 residues long. The CDR3 sequence: CASNSGTGYLDEQFF. In DNA, the CDR3 is TGTGCCAGCAACTCCGGGACAGGTTATCTTGATGAGCAGTTCTTC.

This clone showed up just a few times. V and J are TRBV7-9 and TRBJ1-1; D unclear. This CDR3 comprises 14 residues. V lost 4 bases to trimming and J lost 4 bases, with 13 bases between them. Germline V lookup: CDR1 SEHNR, CDR2 FQNEAQ (reference sequence). Here the CDR3 DNA reads TGTGCCAGCAGCTCGGGAGCTTTGGGCACTGAAGCTTTCTTT. It specifies CASSSGALGTEAFF.